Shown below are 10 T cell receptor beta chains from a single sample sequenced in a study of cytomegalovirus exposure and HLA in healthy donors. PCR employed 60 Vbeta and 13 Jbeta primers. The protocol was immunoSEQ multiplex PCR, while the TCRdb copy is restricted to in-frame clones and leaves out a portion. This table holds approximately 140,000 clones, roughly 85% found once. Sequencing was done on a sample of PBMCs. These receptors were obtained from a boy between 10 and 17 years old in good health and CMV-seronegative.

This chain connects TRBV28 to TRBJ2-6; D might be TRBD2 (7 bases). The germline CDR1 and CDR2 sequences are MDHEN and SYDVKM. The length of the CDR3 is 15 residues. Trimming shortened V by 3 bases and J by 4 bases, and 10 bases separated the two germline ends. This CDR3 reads CASSLGGAGANVLTF. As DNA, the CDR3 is TGTGCCAGCAGTTTGGGGGGGGCCGGGGCCAACGTCCTGACTTTC. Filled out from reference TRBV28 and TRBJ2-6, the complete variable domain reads DVKVTQSSRYLVKRTGEKVFLECVQDMDHENMFWYRQDPGLGLRLIYFSYDVKMKEKGDIPEGYSVSREKKERFSLILESASTNQTSMYLCASSLGGAGANVLTFGAGSRLTVL.

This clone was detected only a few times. CDR3 coding DNA: TGTGCCAGCAGTGCAGAGGGGGGGAGAGCTGAAGCTTTCTTT. Protein: CASSAEGGRAEAFF. The chain combines TRBV25-1 with TRBJ1-1, with D maybe TRBD1 (6 bases). CDR1 is MGHDK and CDR2 is SYGVNS in the germline V gene. V was cut by 4 bases and J by 6 bases, with 15 bases left in between. The CDR3 contains 14 residues.

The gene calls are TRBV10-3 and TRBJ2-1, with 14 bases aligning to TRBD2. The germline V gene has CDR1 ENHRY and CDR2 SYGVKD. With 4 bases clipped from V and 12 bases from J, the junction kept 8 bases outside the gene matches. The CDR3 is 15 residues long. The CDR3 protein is CAISAPGLAGAGQFF. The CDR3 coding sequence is TGTGCCATCAGTGCCCCGGGACTAGCGGGAGCGGGGCAGTTCTTC.

CDR3: CASKYIAGEVEQFF. CDR3 bases: TGTGCCAGCAAGTATATAGCGGGAGAGGTTGAGCAGTTCTTC. The rearrangement uses TRBV7-2 and TRBJ2-1; 9 bases fit TRBD2. Germline CDR1 is SGHTA and CDR2 is FQGNSA. V lost 7 bases to trimming and J lost 9 bases; unmatched junction nucleotides: 10. This CDR3 is 14 amino acids long.

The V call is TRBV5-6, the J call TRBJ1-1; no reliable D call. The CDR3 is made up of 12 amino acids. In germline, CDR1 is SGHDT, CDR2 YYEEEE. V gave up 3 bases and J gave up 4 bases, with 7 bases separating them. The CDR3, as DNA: TGTGCCAGCAGCTGGACTGGCACTGAAGCTTTCTTT. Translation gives CASSWTGTEAFF.

The CDR3 loop is CASSVAPTGGENEQFF. CDR3 bases: TGTGCCAGCAGCGTAGCCCCTACGGGAGGGGAGAATGAGCAGTTCTTC. V gene TRBV9 combines with J gene TRBJ2-1, with 8 bases matching TRBD2. This CDR3 has 16 amino acids. Germline loops: CDR1 SGDLS, CDR2 YYNGEE. The V and J ends lost 0 bases and 7 bases, in that order; junction bases with no gene match: 9.

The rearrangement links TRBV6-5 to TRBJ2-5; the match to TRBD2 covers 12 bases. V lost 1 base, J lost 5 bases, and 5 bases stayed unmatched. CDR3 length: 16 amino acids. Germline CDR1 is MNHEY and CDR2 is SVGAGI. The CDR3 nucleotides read TGTGCCAGCAGTTACTTCCCTACTAGCGGGAGGGAGACCCAGTACTTC. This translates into CASSYFPTSGRETQYF.

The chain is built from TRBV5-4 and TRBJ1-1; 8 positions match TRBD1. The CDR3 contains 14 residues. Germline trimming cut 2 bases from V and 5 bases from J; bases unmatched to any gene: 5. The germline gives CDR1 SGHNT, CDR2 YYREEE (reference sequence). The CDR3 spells CASSFQGAETEAFF. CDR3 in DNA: TGTGCCAGCAGCTTTCAGGGGGCGGAGACTGAAGCTTTCTTT.

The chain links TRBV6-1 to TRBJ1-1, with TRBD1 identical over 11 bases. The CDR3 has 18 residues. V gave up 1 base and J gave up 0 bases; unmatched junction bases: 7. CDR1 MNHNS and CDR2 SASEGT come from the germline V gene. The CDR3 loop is CASSEGTGGMGMNTEAFF. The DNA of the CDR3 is TGTGCCAGCAGTGAAGGGACAGGGGGCATGGGAATGAACACTGAAGCTTTCTTT.

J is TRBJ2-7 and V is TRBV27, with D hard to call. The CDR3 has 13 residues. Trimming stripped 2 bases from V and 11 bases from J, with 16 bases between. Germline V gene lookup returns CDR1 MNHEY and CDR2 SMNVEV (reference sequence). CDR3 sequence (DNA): TGTGCCAGCAGTTTACTTATGACGGGTCGGAAGTACTTC. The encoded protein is CASSLLMTGRKYF.